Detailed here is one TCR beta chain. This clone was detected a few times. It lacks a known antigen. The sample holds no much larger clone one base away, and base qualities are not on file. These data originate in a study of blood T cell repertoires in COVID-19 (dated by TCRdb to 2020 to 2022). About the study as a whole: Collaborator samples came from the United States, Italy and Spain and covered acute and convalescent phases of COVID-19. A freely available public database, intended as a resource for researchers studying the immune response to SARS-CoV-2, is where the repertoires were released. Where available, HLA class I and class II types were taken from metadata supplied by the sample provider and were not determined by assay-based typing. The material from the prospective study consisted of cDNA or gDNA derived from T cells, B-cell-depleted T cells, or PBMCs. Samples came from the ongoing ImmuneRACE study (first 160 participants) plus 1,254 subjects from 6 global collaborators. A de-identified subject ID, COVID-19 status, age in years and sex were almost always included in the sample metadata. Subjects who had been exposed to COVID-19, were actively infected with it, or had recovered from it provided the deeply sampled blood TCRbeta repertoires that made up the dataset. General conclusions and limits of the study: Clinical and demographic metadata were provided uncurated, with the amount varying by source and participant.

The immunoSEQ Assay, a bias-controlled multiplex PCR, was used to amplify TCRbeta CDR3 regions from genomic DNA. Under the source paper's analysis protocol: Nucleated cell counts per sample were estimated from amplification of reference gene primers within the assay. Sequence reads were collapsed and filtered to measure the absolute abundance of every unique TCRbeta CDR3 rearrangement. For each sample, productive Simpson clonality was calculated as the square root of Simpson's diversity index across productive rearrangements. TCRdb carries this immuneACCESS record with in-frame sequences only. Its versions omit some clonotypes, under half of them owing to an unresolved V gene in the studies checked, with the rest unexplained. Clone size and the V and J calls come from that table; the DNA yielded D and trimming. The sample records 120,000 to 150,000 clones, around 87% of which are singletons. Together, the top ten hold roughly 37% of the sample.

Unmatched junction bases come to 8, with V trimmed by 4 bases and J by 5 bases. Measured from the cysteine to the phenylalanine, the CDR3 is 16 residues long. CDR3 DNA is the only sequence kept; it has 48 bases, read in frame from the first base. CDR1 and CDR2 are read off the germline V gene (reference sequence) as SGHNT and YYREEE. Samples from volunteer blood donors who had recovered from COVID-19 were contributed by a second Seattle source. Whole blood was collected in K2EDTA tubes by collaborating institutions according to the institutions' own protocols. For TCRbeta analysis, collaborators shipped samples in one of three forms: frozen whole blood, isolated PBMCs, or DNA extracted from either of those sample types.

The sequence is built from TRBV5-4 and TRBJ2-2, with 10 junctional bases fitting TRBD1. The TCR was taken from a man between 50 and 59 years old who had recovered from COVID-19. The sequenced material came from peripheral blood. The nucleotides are TGTGCCAGCAGCCCTGAGACAGGGGGCGCGACCGGGGAGCTGTTTTTT. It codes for CASSPETGGATGELFF. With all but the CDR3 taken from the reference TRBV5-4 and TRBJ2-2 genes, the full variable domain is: ETGVTQSPTHLIKTRGQQVTLRCSSQSGHNTVSWYQQALGQGPQFIFQYYREEENGRGNFPPRFSGLQFPNYSSELNVNALELDDSALYLCASSPETGGATGELFFGEGSRLTVL.